The 9 T cell receptor beta chains in this list originate from one sample, sequenced in a study of blood T cell repertoires in COVID-19. The assay was immunoSEQ multiplex PCR, and TCRdb's table has in-frame clones only and misses some. The data show roughly 120,000 clones, around four fifths seen once. Input material: peripheral blood. The receptors originated from a man at least 80 years old with COVID-19, enrolled during active disease.

Only one count was recorded for this clone. The genes are TRBV6-5 and TRBJ2-1; 8 bases line up with TRBD2. Looked up from germline, CDR1 is MNHEY and CDR2 is SVGAGI. V lost 5 bases to trimming and J lost 9 bases; unmatched junction nucleotides: 6. The length of the CDR3 is 13 residues. The CDR3 DNA sequence: TGTGCCAGCAGTCCCCCGGGGGGGGGTGAGCAGTTCTTC. Translated: CASSPPGGGEQFF.

CDR3 region: CASSSPDRVSHEQYF. CDR3 nucleotide sequence: TGTGCCAGCAGTTCCCCGGACAGGGTATCCCACGAGCAGTACTTC. The V call is TRBV28, the J call TRBJ2-7; 8 bases are a match to TRBD1. J was trimmed by 5 bases and V by 4 bases; bases with no gene match: 10. Germline loops: CDR1 MDHEN, CDR2 SYDVKM. The CDR3 totals 15 residues.

This clone occurred a few times. This sequence joins TRBV6-5 and TRBJ2-1; TRBD2 matches at 11 bases. The CDR3 length is 16 residues. The germline gives CDR1 MNHEY, CDR2 SVGAGI. Trimming took 2 bases from V and 5 from J; bases not matched to a gene: 5. CDR3 region: CASSYELAGVDNEQFF. The CDR3 DNA reads TGTGCCAGCAGTTACGAACTAGCGGGAGTAGACAATGAGCAGTTCTTC.

The rearrangement links TRBV7-3 to TRBJ2-3; 11 bases map to TRBD2. The CDR3 spans 14 residues. J was trimmed by 8 bases and V by 5 bases; bases with no gene match: 6. Germline CDR1 is SGHTA and CDR2 is FQGTGA. The CDR3 nucleotides are TGTGCCAGCAGCCCAACTAGCGGGAGAACTACGCAGTATTTT. It is translated as CASSPTSGRTTQYF. The whole variable domain, filled in from reference TRBV7-3 and TRBJ2-3, reads GAGVSQTPSNKVTEKGKYVELRCDPISGHTALYWYRQSLGQGPEFLIYFQGTGAADDSGLPNDRFFAVRPEGSVSTLKIQRTERGDSAVYLCASSPTSGRTTQYFGPGTRLTVL.

This chain connects TRBV28 to TRBJ2-7; D remains ambiguous. The germline V gene has CDR1 MDHEN and CDR2 SYDVKM. V was shortened by 3 bases and J by 3 bases, with 3 bases between the two germline ends. The CDR3 extends over 11 amino acids. This CDR3 reads CASSFLYEQYF. CDR3 DNA sequence: TGTGCCAGCAGTTTCCTCTACGAGCAGTACTTC.

The V call is TRBV14, the J call TRBJ1-1, with TRBD1 as a possible D gene (5 bases). Trimming took off 0 bases at V and 5 bases at J, with 16 bases between the two ends. CDR3 length: 16 residues. In germline, CDR1 is SGHDN, CDR2 FVKESK. Here the CDR3 DNA reads TGTGCCAGCAGCCAAGATCAAGGGGAAGTACAGACTGAAGCTTTCTTT. Protein sequence: CASSQDQGEVQTEAFF. Drawing the rest from reference TRBV14 and TRBJ1-1, the complete variable domain is EAGVTQFPSHSVIEKGQTVTLRCDPISGHDNLYWYRRVMGKEIKFLLHFVKESKQDESGMPNNRFLAERTGGTYSTLKVQPAELEDSGVYFCASSQDQGEVQTEAFFGQGTRLTVV.

The CDR3 protein is CASYRYLQETQYF. DNA for the CDR3: TGTGCCAGCTACAGATATCTTCAAGAGACCCAGTACTTC. V gene TRBV7-8 combines with J gene TRBJ2-5; D unresolved. CDR3 length: 13 residues. Germline CDR1 SGHVS, CDR2 FQNEAQ. The V gene lost 8 bases and the J gene lost 2 bases, with 12 bases spanning the gap. Drawing the rest from reference TRBV7-8 and TRBJ2-5, the complete variable domain is GAGVSQSPRYKVAKRGQDVALRCDPISGHVSLFWYQQALGQGPEFLTYFQNEAQLDKSGLPSDRFFAERPEGSVSTLKIQRTQQEDSAVYLCASYRYLQETQYFGPGTRLLVL.

The rearrangement links TRBV10-3 to TRBJ2-2; 10 bases map to TRBD1. Germline lookup yields CDR1 ENHRY and CDR2 SYGVKD. This CDR3 is 14 amino acids long. V shed 8 bases, J shed 5 bases, and the junction held 5 bases outside the gene matches. The CDR3 bases are TGTGCCATCGACCCGGGACAGGGGACCGGGGAGCTGTTTTTT. It codes for CAIDPGQGTGELFF.

This clone was seen a few times. The V gene is TRBV18, the J gene TRBJ2-7, with 7 positions matching TRBD1. V dropped 3 bases and J dropped 3; count of bases not matched to a gene: 8. CDR1 is KGHSH and CDR2 is LQKENI in the germline V gene. There are 15 residues in the CDR3. CDR3 sequence reads: CASSPPTGYSYEQYF. Here the CDR3 DNA reads TGTGCCAGCTCACCGCCGACAGGGTATAGCTACGAGCAGTACTTC.